The next 25 T cell receptor beta chains were all read from a single sample in a study of T cells after posttransplantation cyclophosphamide. Generated by immunoSEQ multiplex PCR, the TCRdb table keeps only in-frame clones and is missing some. The repertoire consists of roughly 3,600 clones, with around 62% occurring once and the leading ten covering just under 25%. Material for sequencing was memory CD8+ T cells sorted from blood. These receptors were taken from a man aged 25 to 40 in good health and a related stem cell transplant donor.

The chain combines TRBV6-5 with TRBJ1-1; unclear D gene. Germline CDR1 MNHEY, CDR2 SVGAGI. The CDR3 has 16 residues. The V end lost 0 bases, the J end lost 3 bases, and 14 bases lay between the germline ends. CDR3 coding DNA: TGTGCCAGCAGTTACTCGTCCGTGGCCGTGGACACTGAAGCTTTCTTT. Translated: CASSYSSVAVDTEAFF.

V gene TRBV9 combines with J gene TRBJ1-4; D is undetermined. V was cut by 0 bases and J by 4 bases, with 10 bases left in between. The CDR3 spans 15 residues. Germline values: CDR1 SGDLS, CDR2 YYNGEE. The CDR3 sequence: CASSVEGAVNEKLFF. As DNA, the CDR3 is TGTGCCAGCAGCGTAGAAGGAGCCGTTAATGAAAAACTGTTTTTT.

This chain joins TRBV4-3 and TRBJ2-4, with 8 bases aligning to TRBD2. This CDR3 has 20 residues. V lost 0 bases, J lost 3 bases, and 16 bases stayed unmatched. Germline V gives CDR1 LGHNA, CDR2 YSLEER. In DNA form, the CDR3 reads TGCGCCAGCAGCCAAGAATTCTATTGGGGCGGGGGGTTTGTCAAAAACATTCAGTACTTC. This sequence encodes CASSQEFYWGGGFVKNIQYF.

This clone was observed a few times. V is TRBV10-1 and J is TRBJ2-3; TRBD1 aligns across 8 bases. CDR3 length: 15 residues. Germline CDR1 reads WNHNN; CDR2 reads SYGVQD (reference sequence). V was clipped by 8 bases and J by 6 bases; unmatched bases: 13. The CDR3 is CASSAEGQAVDTQYF. The CDR3 DNA is TGCGCCAGCTCTGCAGAGGGACAGGCCGTGGATACGCAGTATTTT.

This clone is labeled medium-sized. This chain links TRBV11-2 with TRBJ2-7; a weak D match, TRBD2 (6 bases). V lost 3 bases, J lost 5 bases, and 20 bases lay in between. Germline CDR1 reads SGHAT; CDR2 reads FQNNGV. This CDR3 is built from 16 residues. CDR3 sequence reads: CASSLGGDTLIHEQYF. As DNA, the CDR3 is TGTGCCAGCAGCTTGGGGGGAGATACGCTAATCCACGAGCAGTACTTC.

The V gene is TRBV9, the J gene TRBJ2-5, with 10 bases lining up with TRBD2. V trimming: 0 bases; J trimming: 1 base; junction bases outside the gene matches: 3. The CDR3 totals 16 residues. CDR1 and CDR2 from the germline V gene are SGDLS and YYNGEE. In DNA, the CDR3 is TGTGCCAGCAGCGTAGACGCTAGCGGGGGCCAAGAGACCCAGTACTTC. Residues: CASSVDASGGQETQYF. Complete variable domain (other parts from reference TRBV9 and TRBJ2-5): DSGVTQTPKHLITATGQRVTLRCSPRSGDLSVYWYQQSLDQGLQFLIQYYNGEERAKGNILERFSAQQFPDLHSELNLSSLELGDSALYFCASSVDASGGQETQYFGPGTRLLVL.

The chain uses TRBV7-6 and TRBJ1-1; 8 bases map to TRBD1. The V segment lost 5 bases and the J segment 1 base; nucleotides outside the gene matches: 3. The CDR3 runs to 14 residues. The V gene's germline CDR1 is SGHVS and CDR2 FNYEAQ. CDR3 loop: CASSPQGANTEAFF. CDR3 bases: TGTGCCAGCAGCCCCCAGGGGGCGAACACTGAAGCTTTCTTT.

This chain links TRBV6-1 with TRBJ2-1, with TRBD2 matching 7 bases. Germline lookup yields CDR1 MNHNS and CDR2 SASEGT. This CDR3 contains 17 residues. V was pared by 3 bases and J by 0 bases, with 8 bases of the junction left unmatched. The DNA of the CDR3 is TGTGCCAGCAGTGAGTTCGAGAGCGGGGACTCCTACAATGAGCAGTTCTTC. Encoded protein: CASSEFESGDSYNEQFF.

V is TRBV2 and J is TRBJ2-1; TRBD2 is a possible D gene (6 bases). Germline V gene data show CDR1 as SNHLY and CDR2 as FYNNEI. V was trimmed by 3 bases and J by 2 bases, leaving 11 bases between them. This CDR3 is 15 amino acids long. Written as DNA, the CDR3 is TGTGCCAGCAGTGATGTGCAGCGGGCCTACAATGAGCAGTTCTTC. Its protein product is CASSDVQRAYNEQFF.

The chain couples TRBV7-9 to TRBJ2-1, with TRBD1 as a possible D gene (5 bases). Deletions cut 5 bases from V and 0 bases from J, with 11 bases between. Per germline, CDR1 SEHNR and CDR2 FQNEAQ (reference sequence). This CDR3 is 15 amino acids long. The CDR3 loop reads CASSPTVNSYNEQFF. CDR3 nucleotides: TGTGCCAGCAGCCCGACAGTTAACTCCTACAATGAGCAGTTCTTC.

This chain uses TRBV6-1 with TRBJ2-3, with 7 bases identical to TRBD2. V was clipped by 1 base and J by 2 bases; unmatched bases: 6. Germline assignment: CDR1 MNHNS and CDR2 SASEGT. This CDR3 region has 16 residues. DNA of the CDR3: TGTGCCAGCAGTGAAGGGGGGGAGGGAATCACAGATACGCAGTATTTT. It codes for CASSEGGEGITDTQYF.

This clone showed up just once. This chain joins TRBV5-4 and TRBJ2-7; TRBD2 is a possible D gene (5 bases). Trimming shortened V by 0 bases and J by 5 bases, and 12 bases separated the two germline ends. The V gene's germline CDR1 is SGHNT and CDR2 YYREEE (reference sequence). This CDR3 comprises 14 residues. In DNA form, the CDR3 reads TGTGCCAGCAGCTTGGCATCAGCGGTACACGAGCAGTACTTC. It encodes CASSLASAVHEQYF.

This clone was found a few times. V gene TRBV11-2 combines with J gene TRBJ1-1, with D possibly matching TRBD1 (6 bases). The length of the CDR3 is 13 residues. The ends were cut back, 4 bases at V and 11 bases at J, with 17 bases in the middle. CDR1 is SGHAT and CDR2 is FQNNGV in the germline V gene. The CDR3: CASSSRSTGWAFF. For the CDR3, the DNA is TGTGCCAGCAGCTCCCGCTCAACAGGGTGGGCTTTCTTT.

Worth noting for this clone: This may be a read error: a much more frequent sequence differs by one nucleotide. At the DNA level, this CDR3 is encoded by other sequences in the same sample as well. V and J are TRBV7-2 and TRBJ2-1, with TRBD2 matching over 8 bases. The CDR3 totals 15 residues. Unmatched junction bases numbered 11, after V lost 5 bases and J lost 8 bases. The germline V gene encodes CDR1 SGHTA and CDR2 FQGNSA. CDR3 sequence reads: CASSLLAGGRDEQFF. CDR3 nucleotide sequence: TGTGCCAGCAGCCTTCTAGCGGGCGGGCGCGATGAGCAGTTCTTC. The full variable domain, its missing parts supplied by reference TRBV7-2 and TRBJ2-1, is GAGVSQSPSNKVTEKGKDVELRCDPISGHTALYWYRQSLGQGLEFLIYFQGNSAPDKSGLPSDRFSAERTGGSVSTLTIQRTQQEDSAVYLCASSLLAGGRDEQFFGPGTRLTVL.

About this clone: Other DNA sequences from this sample encode an identical CDR3 as well. This chain connects TRBV9 to TRBJ2-7; the D gene is possibly TRBD1 (6 bases). Germline V gene sequence: CDR1 SGDLS, CDR2 YYNGEE. The CDR3 consists of 15 residues. Trimming took 4 bases from V and 4 from J, leaving 18 bases between them. CDR3 protein: CASSIRQGTAYEQYF. The CDR3 bases are TGTGCCAGCAGCATCAGGCAGGGGACGGCATACGAGCAGTACTTC. The full variable domain, its missing parts supplied by reference TRBV9 and TRBJ2-7, is DSGVTQTPKHLITATGQRVTLRCSPRSGDLSVYWYQQSLDQGLQFLIQYYNGEERAKGNILERFSAQQFPDLHSELNLSSLELGDSALYFCASSIRQGTAYEQYFGPGTRLTVT.

This rearrangement joins TRBV2 to TRBJ1-4, with 9 bases that match TRBD1. The CDR3 runs 17 residues. After removal of 7 bases from V and 6 bases from J, the junction contained 15 bases not matched to a gene. From germline, CDR1 is SNHLY and CDR2 FYNNEI. The CDR3 loop reads CASTKRPGQGWDEKLFF. Here the CDR3 DNA reads TGTGCCAGCACTAAAAGACCGGGACAGGGATGGGATGAAAAACTGTTTTTT.

There are a few counts of this clone. The sample carries other DNA sequences with the same CDR3. The rearrangement joins TRBV9 to TRBJ2-7; D possibly corresponds to TRBD1 (5 bases). Trimming removed 4 bases from V and 2 bases from J, with 16 bases in between. The CDR3 is made up of 15 amino acids. The germline V gene encodes CDR1 SGDLS and CDR2 YYNGEE. The chain's CDR3 is CASSIRQKTAYEQYF. CDR3 nucleotide sequence: TGTGCCAGCAGCATCAGACAGAAGACGGCCTACGAGCAGTACTTC.

The gene calls are TRBV29-1 and TRBJ2-2, with D possibly being TRBD1 (5 bases). The CDR3 extends over 12 amino acids. Germline CDR1 is SQVTM and CDR2 is ANQGSEA. V dropped 2 bases and J dropped 5 bases, with 6 bases sitting between them. The CDR3 protein is CSVERGTGELFF. CDR3 coding DNA: TGCAGCGTTGAAAGGGGTACCGGGGAGCTGTTTTTT.

This rearrangement joins TRBV28 to TRBJ2-7, with D maybe TRBD2 (6 bases). Germline CDR1 and CDR2: MDHEN and SYDVKM. The CDR3 spans 15 residues. The V gene lost 6 bases and the J gene lost 0 bases, with 15 bases spanning the gap. DNA of the CDR3: TGTGCCAGCAGCCCCGTTGGGGGGAGCTCCTACGAGCAGTACTTC. It codes for CASSPVGGSSYEQYF.

The chain recombines TRBV11-2 with TRBJ2-7; 10 bases are a match to TRBD1. The CDR3 consists of 15 residues. After removal of 4 bases from V and 5 bases from J, the junction contained 8 bases not matched to a gene. In germline, CDR1 is SGHAT, CDR2 FQNNGV. The DNA for the CDR3 is TGTGCCAGCAGCTCCGGGACAGGGGTCTGGAACGAGCAGTACTTC. Translated, it gives CASSSGTGVWNEQYF.

CDR3 sequence: CSVLGGGTVSTYEQYF. CDR3 coding DNA: TGCAGCGTCCTCGGGGGAGGAACAGTATCCACTTACGAGCAGTACTTC. V and J are TRBV29-1 and TRBJ2-7, with a weak D call TRBD2 (6 bases). V shed 6 bases and J shed 4 bases, with 25 bases lying between them. CDR1 is SQVTM, CDR2 ANQGSEA, per germline. This CDR3 spans 16 amino acids.

Sample share makes this clone medium-sized. The V and J genes are TRBV7-9 and TRBJ1-1, with 10 bases lining up with TRBD1. Looked up from germline, CDR1 is SEHNR and CDR2 is FQNEAQ (reference sequence). Trimming removed 1 base from V and 0 bases from J; junction bases left unmatched: 2. The CDR3 is 16 amino acids. The CDR3 DNA reads TGTGCCAGCAGCTTAGGGGGACAGGGGATGAACACTGAAGCTTTCTTT. It specifies CASSLGGQGMNTEAFF.

The genes are TRBV6-1 and TRBJ1-5; D possibly corresponds to TRBD1 (5 bases). V lost 2 bases to trimming and J lost 1 base, with 12 bases between them. Germline CDR1 and CDR2: MNHNS and SASEGT. There are 16 residues in the CDR3. The CDR3 reads CASSEFGGSSNQPQHF. DNA for the CDR3: TGTGCCAGCAGTGAATTCGGGGGTTCCAGCAATCAGCCCCAGCATTTT.

This clone came up a few times. The chain recombines TRBV5-1 with TRBJ2-3; 12 positions match TRBD2. With 4 bases clipped from V and 0 bases from J, the junction kept 6 bases outside the gene matches. CDR1 is SGHRS, CDR2 YFSETQ, per germline. The CDR3 extends over 17 amino acids. CDR3 nucleotide sequence: TGCGCCAGCAGCCTCACTAGCGGGGGGACTAGCACAGATACGCAGTATTTT. The encoded protein is CASSLTSGGTSTDTQYF. Supplemented by reference TRBV5-1 and TRBJ2-3, the full variable domain reads KAGVTQTPRYLIKTRGQQVTLSCSPISGHRSVSWYQQTPGQGLQFLFEYFSETQRNKGNFPGRFSGRQFSNSRSEMNVSTLELGDSALYLCASSLTSGGTSTDTQYFGPGTRLTVL.

The CDR3 DNA follows: TGTGCCAGCAGTTTAAGCGGGGGGCACACAGATACGCAGTATTTT. Translating it yields CASSLSGGHTDTQYF. The chain couples TRBV28 to TRBJ2-3; TRBD2 matches 9 bases. This CDR3 is 15 amino acids long. The germline V gene has CDR1 MDHEN and CDR2 SYDVKM. V lost 2 bases and J lost 2; bases outside the gene matches: 2.